These T cell receptor beta chains were read from a single sample in a study of shared clonotypes between healthy human individuals. TCRdb's copy holds only in-frame clones and misses some; the assay was immunoSEQ multiplex PCR. The sample contains about 590,000 clones, about 95% of which appear only once. Sequencing was carried out using naive CD8+ T cells sorted from blood. These receptors all stem from a woman aged 25 to 45 in good health. CDR3s include the opening cysteine and the closing phenylalanine or tryptophan. The order of the fields is V gene, J gene, CDR3 protein.

>TRBV28|TRBJ2-5
CASSSQIYPRGQGQETQYF
>TRBV27|.
CASSSSTAYEQYF
>TRBV4-1|TRBJ2-7
CASSQGSQGSAYEQYF
>TRBV6-6|TRBJ2-2
CASRETGELFF
>TRBV5-6|TRBJ1-1
CASSPSVRTEAFF
>TRBV29-1|TRBJ2-3
CSVEDGARSGAQYF
>TRBV6-6|TRBJ1-1
CATSYRGRKTEAFF
>TRBV27|TRBJ2-1
CASSLRPNNEQFF
>TRBV9|TRBJ1-2
CASSGWGGQQLNYGYTF
>TRBV27|.
CATGLAETYEQYF
>TRBV29-1|TRBJ2-2
CSAQGVGELFF
>TRBV4-2|TRBJ2-2
CASSWDYYTGELFF
>TRBV6-6|TRBJ2-7
CAIAAGGGSYEQYF
>TRBV7-9|TRBJ1-1
CASSLGTGTEAFF
>TRBV5-1|TRBJ2-5
CASSLGQDNQETQYF
>TRBV15|TRBJ2-5
CTASRVGVRTQYF